This T cell receptor beta chain derives from a study of cytomegalovirus exposure and HLA in healthy donors (dated by TCRdb to about 2017). Looking at the study overall: An earlier analysis of 587 of the donors reported roughly 270 Gb of sequence data and around 110 million unique TCR beta sequences from some 180 million T cells. An early release that covered roughly 600 HLA-typed donors contained about 300 gigabases of sequencing data and roughly 84 million unique TCR sequences. Of the approximately 400 genotyped donors, 75% to 85% were placed in the genetic ancestry cluster associated with self-reported Caucasian donors. The study was designed to test whether signatures of past pathogen exposure could be identified by cataloging public T cell receptors. The study used immunosequencing to profile the T cell repertoires of 670 or so subjects and linked those repertoires to cytomegalovirus serostatus. A separate validation cohort of roughly 120 different subjects was used in addition to the roughly 720-subject first cohort. The study combined high-throughput TCR immunosequencing, statistical association of individual TCRs with disease status, and machine learning to predict cytomegalovirus infection status. To study patterns of TCR occurrence, a later analysis re-analyzed previously published TCR beta repertoires from under 750 donors and added high-resolution HLA genotyping. The later analysis used no new phenotypic data to find candidate immune exposures, relying instead on TCR beta sequences and their occurrence across donors. An earlier analysis of 450 to 750 of the donors used high-throughput TCR beta sequencing to judge whether each TCR beta V gene segment behaved as functional or pseudogenic. Donor age, sex, ethnicity and CMV serostatus were collected together with the repertoire data. In a later genetic analysis, genome-wide SNP genotypes for about 65% of the roughly 700 donors were used, and that subset was treated as a discovery cohort. Every discovery cohort repertoire had been produced on one sequencing platform. HLA typing covered class I and class II loci at four-digit resolution. Typing coverage differed by locus: A, B, C, DRB1 and DQB1 were typed in about 629-630 donors, DQA1 in 522, DPA1 in nearly 610, and DPB1 in just under 490. Because of strong linkage in the cohort, 4 to 6 DR-DQ haplotypes were treated as single units for association and clustering. On average, approximately 250,000 unique TCR beta nucleotide sequences were sequenced per donor among more than 350 genotyped donors of the cohort, with around 19% of those sequences being non-productive.

Study-wide conclusions, independent of this receptor: The earlier analysis of approximately 560 of the donors excluded approximately 15 rarely observed V segments, including chromosome 9 orphons, because counts were too low. In this cohort, only TCR beta chains were sequenced, and detectable features were limited by the absence of alpha or paired-chain data. In a later genetic analysis, a missense DCLRE1C variant was associated with V-gene and J-gene trimming of TCR beta chains, and the association was replicated in an independent cohort. Cytomegalovirus status was reported to be diagnosed by the classifier with high specificity and sensitivity in both the original and validation cohorts. HLA typing was unavailable for some donors at each locus, so association tests used only the typed subset. The authors suggested that the approach could potentially be generalized to other disease states and immunological phenotypes. Broadly in line with IMGT annotations, most TCR beta V segments showed up in productive rearrangements about 87% or about 30% of the time in an earlier analysis of approximately 640 of the donors. According to a later analysis, most CMV-associated TCR beta chains appeared to be HLA-restricted, and the HLA associations seemed to be driven largely by CMV exposure. Specific HLA alleles were associated with 15,000 to 20,000 TCR beta sequences at a false discovery rate of 0.05 in a later analysis. In a later analysis, HLA-associated TCR beta chains were found to be more clonally expanded and to have lower generation probabilities than equally common non-associated chains. A total of 150 to 200 TCR beta chains were listed by the study as associated with cytomegalovirus. Sequencing depth was assumed to be roughly uniform across donors in the presence/absence analyses, though that assumption may not hold. A later analysis reported that several top co-occurrence clusters appeared linked to parvovirus B19, influenza, CMV and Epstein-Barr virus. Some IMGT-functional V segments, including TRBV6-2 and TRBV6-3, could not be distinguished by the 87-base-pair reads and were therefore excluded. Three of the identified cytomegalovirus-associated TCR beta chains were confirmed in vitro to be specific for cytomegalovirus antigens. Most TCR sequences were observed very rarely across donors, whereas some public TCRs were present in many individuals. When HLA alleles, especially DR and DQ, strongly co-occurred, attributing TCR associations to individual alleles was difficult. A later genetic analysis reported fewer N-insertions in productive TCRs among donors in an Asian-associated ancestry cluster than the roughly 700-donor mean. A later analysis found that TCR association rates varied across HLA loci, with DRB1 alleles showing the most associated TCRs and HLA-C alleles the fewest. Immune exposure information for the cohort was limited to CMV serostatus. Linkage disequilibrium might explain the correlated functional status among segregating V segments, but an unknown experimental factor could not be excluded. A further reported finding was that TCR beta sequences accurately predicted the HLA-A and HLA-B alleles for most subjects in the first cohort. A cluster of highly shared sequence variants was judged likely to represent a technical artifact of the sequencing pipeline.

Libraries were made using the immunoSEQ multiplex PCR assay. A mixture of 60 forward primers for TCR Vbeta segments and 13 reverse primers for TCR Jbeta segments was used in the multiplex PCR. A multiplex PCR assay on genomic DNA amplified the CDR3 region of rearranged TCR beta genes. The amplified TCR beta libraries were sequenced on the Illumina HiSeq System as 87-base-pair reads. In the source study's methods: In a later analysis, roughly 80 million unique TCR beta chains were counted across the approximately 640 repertoires, and about 9.9 million of these chains were shared by at least two donors. To remove PCR and sequencing errors, raw reads were error-corrected and collapsed into unique sequences using a nearest-neighbor algorithm that merged closely related sequences. V, D and J gene segments were assigned by aligning CDR3 sequences to IMGT reference sequences. For a sequence to be retained, at least a six-nucleotide match to both a V gene segment and a J gene segment was required. A rearrangement was called productive if the CDR3 had no stop codons and remained in frame with V and J, and every other rearrangement was called non-productive. Following IMGT convention, CDR3 was defined as the stretch from the second conserved V-encoded cysteine up to the conserved J-encoded phenylalanine. Sequences without an unambiguous match to a single V gene segment were excluded from the earlier analysis of over 500 of the donors. An earlier analysis of 450 to 650 of the donors called V segments functional above 56.7% productive rearrangements and segregating when the between-donor standard deviation exceeded 5%. A statistical classification framework was built to diagnose cytomegalovirus status from the catalog of TCR beta chain sequences. In a later analysis, V and J genes were assigned by comparing TCR nucleotide sequences against IMGT/GENE-DB human TR gene sequences. In a later analysis, CDR3 sequences and most-parsimonious VDJ recombination scenarios were assigned using the TCRdist pipeline. In a later analysis, every TCR beta chain was defined by the combination of its CDR3 amino acid sequence and its V-gene family, and reads without a unique V-gene family were dropped. In a later analysis, 450 to 600 highly shared, low-generation-probability nucleotide sequences were removed to address suspected cross-contamination and a sequencing artifact. In a later analysis, a clonal expansion index was calculated for each public chain from normalized within-repertoire ranks of inferred template counts. In a later analysis, generation probabilities were computed using a VDJ recombination model fitted to out-of-frame rearrangements, and the results were checked against IGoR. A later analysis scored TCR-TCR, TCR-HLA and TCR-CMV co-occurrence with hypergeometric tests, applying a repertoire-size bias correction to TCR pairs. To estimate false discovery rates, a later analysis permuted the HLA or CMV assignments 20 times. A later analysis grouped co-occurring TCRs with DBSCAN, adding TCRdist sequence similarity when clustering within HLA-allele-positive subsets. For co-occurrence clustering, repertoires with fewer than 30,000 or more than 120,000 public chains were excluded, along with 4 to 6 repertoires with anomalous nucleotide sharing. TCRdb holds this immuneACCESS table with in-frame rearrangements only. Some clones are missing; in checked studies, unresolved V genes explain under half, and the rest has no known cause. That table is the source of V, J and clone size, and D and trimming were worked out from the DNA. Present in this sample are some 240,000 clones, roughly 91% of which were seen just once. The ten most abundant clones make up approximately 1.5% of the sample.

Remarks on this clone: The antigen it recognizes is unknown. Base-call qualities are not available, and no considerably larger clone is one nucleotide away.

In total, approximately 610 healthy bone marrow donors made up the cohort. All cohort members were sampled while nominally healthy, although unrecorded immune exposures were likely present. The donor was CMV seronegative and belonged to the group of over 300 seronegative cohort members. A peripheral blood sample was collected from each donor, and TCR beta sequencing was performed on peripheral blood mononuclear cells. The Qiagen DNeasy Blood Extraction Kit was used to extract genomic DNA from the blood cell samples. The CDR3 holds 14 amino acids from the cysteine to the phenylalanine. Only the CDR3 DNA is retained, 42 bases long and in frame from the first base. CDR1 ENHRY and CDR2 SYGVKD were looked up in the germline V gene. The trim is 7 bases for V and 5 bases for J, with a gap of 17 bases between the germline ends.

Sequenced: PBMCs. The chain employs TRBV10-3 and TRBJ2-5, with the D gene not clear enough to name. This TCR derives from a girl aged 2-10 years in good health and CMV-seronegative. The DNA sequence follows: TGTGCCATCAAAACGGGTGTCGCCGGGGAGACCCAGTACTTC. Translated, it gives CAIKTGVAGETQYF.